The 21 T cell receptor beta chains below were found in one sample sequenced in a study of T cells after yellow fever vaccination. TCRdb processed the 5' RACE reads anew with MiXCR; each CDR3 protein has one entry. This sample yields about 370,000 distinct CDR3 sequences, of which 11% are seen a single time; more than 15% belongs to the top ten. The sample here was PBMCs, taken on the day of the first yellow fever vaccination. The receptors come from a young man who received the YFV17D yellow fever vaccine.

The table lists this clonotype with a few counts. This rearrangement joins TRBV7-9 to TRBJ1-4; D unresolved. In germline, CDR1 is SEHNR, CDR2 FQNEAQ (reference sequence). This CDR3 comprises 11 residues. Trimming took 2 bases from V and 7 from J, leaving 2 bases between them. This chain's CDR3 is CASSLFEKLFF. In DNA form, the CDR3 reads TGTGCCAGCAGCTTATTTGAAAAACTGTTTTTT.

V and J are TRBV12-3 or TRBV12-4 and TRBJ2-3; 8 bases align to TRBD2. The CDR3 spans 17 residues. V was clipped by 5 bases and J by 0 bases; unmatched bases: 10. The CDR3 DNA follows: TGTGCCAGCAGTGCCCGGAGCGGGGGTACTAGCACAGATACGCAGTATTTT. This gives the protein CASSARSGGTSTDTQYF.

The V gene is TRBV20-1, the J gene TRBJ1-3; possibly TRBD1 for D (5 bases). The CDR3 has 15 amino acids. Germline CDR1 reads DFQATT; CDR2 reads SNEGSKA (reference sequence). V gave up 0 bases and J gave up 1 base, with 10 bases separating them. The DNA of the CDR3 is TGCAGTGCTAGAGATCCCCGGGGGTCTGGAAACACCATATATTTT. Translation gives CSARDPRGSGNTIYF.

This chain joins TRBV4-3 and TRBJ1-2; D call uncertain. V lost 0 bases to trimming and J lost 4 bases, with 12 bases between them. CDR3 size: 15 residues. Looked up from germline, CDR1 is LGHNA and CDR2 is YSLEER. The CDR3 DNA sequence: TGCGCCAGCAGCCAAGATGGGAAAGTTGGCTATGGCTACACCTTC. This translates into CASSQDGKVGYGYTF.

This sequence joins TRBV10-3 and TRBJ2-5; 14 bases map to TRBD2. This CDR3 is built from 17 residues. V was pared by 6 bases and J by 4 bases, with 10 bases of the junction left unmatched. Germline assignment: CDR1 ENHRY and CDR2 SYGVKD. CDR3 sequence reads: CAISPPPGLAGGETQYF. Here the CDR3 DNA reads TGTGCCATCAGCCCGCCCCCCGGACTAGCGGGGGGAGAGACCCAGTACTTC.

The V and J genes are TRBV9 and TRBJ2-3; TRBD2 matches 12 bases. V shed 3 bases and J 5 bases; nucleotides not matched to a gene: 7. CDR1 is SGDLS, CDR2 YYNGEE, per germline. There are 16 residues in the CDR3. The CDR3 spells CASSDRLAGAIDTQYF. CDR3 nucleotide sequence: TGTGCCAGCAGCGACCGACTAGCGGGGGCTATAGATACGCAGTATTTT.

This clonotype turned up a few times. This sequence joins TRBV30 and TRBJ2-1; D unclear. Germline V gives CDR1 GTSNPN, CDR2 SVGIG (reference sequence). Trimming took 0 bases from V and 15 from J, leaving 12 bases between them. The CDR3 contains 11 residues. The chain's CDR3 is CAWSVAQAPFF. CDR3 in DNA: TGTGCCTGGAGTGTTGCCCAGGCCCCGTTCTTC. The variable domain in full, with the rest retrieved from reference TRBV30 and TRBJ2-1, is SQTIHQWPATLVQPVGSPLSLECTVEGTSNPNLYWYRQAAGRGLQLLFYSVGIGQISSEVPQNLSASRPQDRQFILSSKKLLLSDSGFYLCAWSVAQAPFFGPGTRLTVL.

The sample holds a few counts of this clonotype. The chain links TRBV5-5 to TRBJ1-4; 11 bases are a match to TRBD1. Looked up from germline, CDR1 is SGHKS and CDR2 is YYEKEE (reference sequence). This CDR3 spans 16 amino acids. V dropped 6 bases and J dropped 4; count of bases not matched to a gene: 8. CDR3 protein: CASNPGQGGFNEKLFF. CDR3 DNA: TGTGCCAGCAACCCGGGACAGGGGGGCTTTAATGAAAAACTGTTTTTT.

The chain uses TRBV20-1 and TRBJ2-7; TRBD1 agrees at 8 bases. CDR3 length: 13 residues. In germline, CDR1 is DFQATT, CDR2 SNEGSKA (reference sequence). V dropped 2 bases and J dropped 4; count of bases not matched to a gene: 4. The CDR3 loop is CSARKQGEYEQYV. The CDR3, as DNA: TGCAGTGCTAGAAAACAGGGGGAGTACGAGCAGTACGTC.

This clonotype was observed a few times. V and J are TRBV12-3 or TRBV12-4 and TRBJ1-2, with unresolved D. Trimming cost V 6 bases and J 3 bases, with 14 bases left between them. The CDR3 spans 14 residues. CDR3 sequence: CASSPGRGDYGYTF. The CDR3 DNA reads TGTGCCAGCAGCCCTGGACGCGGGGACTATGGCTACACCTTC.

This clonotype was seen only a few times. The chain has TRBV7-2 and TRBJ1-4; D uncertain. Germline V gene lookup returns CDR1 SGHTA and CDR2 FQGNSA. Trimming pared 5 bases from V and 0 bases from J, leaving 7 bases between. This CDR3 is 14 amino acids long. The CDR3 reads CASSPTTTNEKLFF. For the CDR3, the DNA is TGTGCCAGCAGCCCGACAACAACTAATGAAAAACTGTTTTTT.

The chain couples TRBV4-1 to TRBJ2-1; 7 bases map to TRBD2. The CDR3 sequence is 15 residues long. J was trimmed by 5 bases and V by 2 bases; bases with no gene match: 6. Germline V gives CDR1 MGHRA, CDR2 YSYEKL. CDR3 nucleotide sequence: TGCGCCAGCAGCCAATTCACACTAGCGAACAATGAGCAGTTCTTC. Its protein product is CASSQFTLANNEQFF.

There are a few counts of this clonotype. The rearrangement joins TRBV20-1 to TRBJ2-1; D might be TRBD1 or TRBD2, each matching 5 bases. The germline V and J ends were trimmed by 5 bases and 0 bases, with 14 bases remaining between them. CDR1 and CDR2 from the germline V gene are DFQATT and SNEGSKA (reference sequence). This CDR3 comprises 15 residues. The CDR3, as DNA: TGCAGTGCTGACGAGCGGACAAGCTCCTACAATGAGCAGTTCTTC. Its translation is CSADERTSSYNEQFF.

The V call is TRBV5-1, the J call TRBJ2-5; perhaps TRBD1 as D (5 bases). This CDR3 comprises 15 residues. CDR1 is SGHRS and CDR2 is YFSETQ in the germline V gene. Trimming left V 0 bases short and J 5 bases short, with 14 bases between. The CDR3: CASSLAMSGMETQYF. The CDR3 DNA reads TGCGCCAGCAGCTTGGCCATGTCAGGGATGGAGACCCAGTACTTC.

This chain uses TRBV7-8 with TRBJ2-5, with D tentatively TRBD1 or TRBD2 (6 bases each). In germline, CDR1 is SGHVS, CDR2 FQNEAQ. The CDR3 sequence is 16 residues long. V was shortened by 3 bases and J by 5 bases, with 19 bases between the two germline ends. The CDR3 spells CASSFLGGPTRETQYF. CDR3 coding DNA: TGTGCCAGCAGCTTCTTGGGGGGCCCCACAAGGGAGACCCAGTACTTC.

The chain combines TRBV7-9 with TRBJ1-1, with unresolved D. The germline V gene has CDR1 SEHNR and CDR2 FQNEAQ (reference sequence). Trimming took off 1 base at V and 8 bases at J, with 8 bases between the two ends. The CDR3 loop spans 12 amino acids. CDR3 nucleotides: TGTGCCAGCAGCTTAGAAGTGGGAGAAGCTTTCTTT. It is translated as CASSLEVGEAFF.

There are many counts of this clonotype. The V call is TRBV20-1, the J call TRBJ2-2, with D unresolved. Germline V gene lookup returns CDR1 DFQATT and CDR2 SNEGSKA (reference sequence). The CDR3 covers 12 residues. The V end lost 6 bases, the J end lost 4 bases, and 9 bases lay between the germline ends. For the CDR3, the DNA is TGCAGTGCCTCTAACCCCACCGGGGAGCTGTTTTTT. Translating it yields CSASNPTGELFF.

The gene calls are TRBV29-1 and TRBJ1-3; no clear D gene. The germline V gene has CDR1 SQVTM and CDR2 ANQGSEA. Trimming left V 4 bases short and J 5 bases short, with 6 bases between. The CDR3 loop spans 11 amino acids. CDR3 region: CSVVSRNTIYF. The CDR3 DNA sequence: TGCAGCGTTGTTTCCAGAAACACCATATATTTT.

The genes are TRBV6-1 and TRBJ2-2; D is unclear. Germline lookup yields CDR1 MNHNS and CDR2 SASEGT. This CDR3 has 14 residues. V lost 6 bases and J 4 bases, leaving 12 bases between the germline ends. Written as DNA, the CDR3 is TGTGCCAGCAGGATACCGGCTGGCACCGGGGAGCTGTTTTTT. Translation gives CASRIPAGTGELFF.

The chain carries TRBV11-2 and TRBJ2-7; D ambiguous. The germline V gene encodes CDR1 SGHAT and CDR2 FQNNGV. V lost 2 bases and J 3 bases, leaving 11 bases between the germline ends. This CDR3 contains 14 residues. Here the CDR3 reads CASSLTGLDYEQYV. The CDR3 DNA reads TGTGCCAGCAGCTTAACTGGGTTGGACTACGAGCAGTACGTC.

In this sample, this clonotype turned up a few times. The genes are TRBV28 and TRBJ2-5; 7 bases fit TRBD1. Per the germline V gene, CDR1 is MDHEN and CDR2 is SYDVKM. After removal of 6 bases from V and 5 bases from J, the junction contained 9 bases not matched to a gene. The CDR3 sequence is 14 residues long. The CDR3 loop is CASSPGQRGETQYF. For the CDR3, the DNA is TGTGCCAGCAGCCCGGGACAGAGAGGCGAGACCCAGTACTTC.